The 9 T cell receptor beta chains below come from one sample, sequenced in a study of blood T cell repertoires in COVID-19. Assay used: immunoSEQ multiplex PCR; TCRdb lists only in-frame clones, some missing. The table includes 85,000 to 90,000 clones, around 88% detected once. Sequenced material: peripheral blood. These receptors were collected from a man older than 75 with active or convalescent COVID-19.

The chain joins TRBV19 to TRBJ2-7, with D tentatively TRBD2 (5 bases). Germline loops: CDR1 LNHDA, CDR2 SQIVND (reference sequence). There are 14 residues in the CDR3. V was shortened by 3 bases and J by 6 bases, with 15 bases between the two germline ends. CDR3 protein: CASSIWGEGVEQYF. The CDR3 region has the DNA TGTGCCAGTAGTATTTGGGGAGAAGGCGTCGAGCAGTACTTC.

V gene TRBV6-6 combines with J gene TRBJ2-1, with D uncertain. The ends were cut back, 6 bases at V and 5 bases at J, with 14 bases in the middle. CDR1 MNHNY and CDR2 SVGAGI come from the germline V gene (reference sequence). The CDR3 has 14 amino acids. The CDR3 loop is CASRSLGLDNEQFF. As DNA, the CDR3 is TGTGCCAGCAGGTCCCTAGGCTTGGACAATGAGCAGTTCTTC.

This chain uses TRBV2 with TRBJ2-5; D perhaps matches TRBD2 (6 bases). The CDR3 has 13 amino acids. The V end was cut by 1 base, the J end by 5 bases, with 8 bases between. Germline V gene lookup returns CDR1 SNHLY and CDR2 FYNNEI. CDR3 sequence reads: CASSEEGGETQYF. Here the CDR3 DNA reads TGTGCCAGCAGTGAAGAAGGAGGGGAGACCCAGTACTTC.

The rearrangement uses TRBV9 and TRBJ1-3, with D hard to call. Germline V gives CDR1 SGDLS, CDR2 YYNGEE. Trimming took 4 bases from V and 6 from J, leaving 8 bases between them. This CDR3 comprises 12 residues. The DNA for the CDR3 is TGTGCCAGCAGCCCTAGAGAAAACACCATATATTTT. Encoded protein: CASSPRENTIYF.

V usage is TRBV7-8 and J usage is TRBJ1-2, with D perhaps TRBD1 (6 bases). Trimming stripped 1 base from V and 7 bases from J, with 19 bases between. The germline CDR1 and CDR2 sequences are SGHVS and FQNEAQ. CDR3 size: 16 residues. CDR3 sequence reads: CASSLEGGVRSVGYTF. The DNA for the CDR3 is TGTGCCAGCAGCTTAGAAGGGGGTGTCAGGAGTGTTGGCTACACCTTC.

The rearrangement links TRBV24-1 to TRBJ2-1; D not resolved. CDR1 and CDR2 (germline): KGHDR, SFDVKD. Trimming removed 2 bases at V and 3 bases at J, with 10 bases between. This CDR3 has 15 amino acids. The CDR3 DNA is TGTGCCACCAGTGATTCTGGAGTTAACTACAATGAGCAGTTCTTC. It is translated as CATSDSGVNYNEQFF.

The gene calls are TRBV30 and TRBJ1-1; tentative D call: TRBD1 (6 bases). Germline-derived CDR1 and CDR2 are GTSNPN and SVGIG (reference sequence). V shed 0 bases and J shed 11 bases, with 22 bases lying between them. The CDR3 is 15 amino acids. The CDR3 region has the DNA TGTGCCTGGAGTGTATCAGGGGTAGTTCGGGGAGACGCTTTCTTT. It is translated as CAWSVSGVVRGDAFF.

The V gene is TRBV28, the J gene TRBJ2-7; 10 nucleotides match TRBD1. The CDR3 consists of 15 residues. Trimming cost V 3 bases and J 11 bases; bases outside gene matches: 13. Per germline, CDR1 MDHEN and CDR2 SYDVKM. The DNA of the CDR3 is TGTGCCAGCAGTTTTTCCGGGACAGGGGCCCCCTACGAGTACTTC. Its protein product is CASSFSGTGAPYEYF.

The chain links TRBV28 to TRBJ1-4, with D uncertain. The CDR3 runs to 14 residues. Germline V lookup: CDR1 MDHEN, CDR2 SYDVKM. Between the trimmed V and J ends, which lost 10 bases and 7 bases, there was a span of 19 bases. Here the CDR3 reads CANHRGWGGEKLFF. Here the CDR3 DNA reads TGTGCCAACCACCGAGGGTGGGGAGGTGAAAAACTGTTTTTT. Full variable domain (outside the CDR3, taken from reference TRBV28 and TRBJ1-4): DVKVTQSSRYLVKRTGEKVFLECVQDMDHENMFWYRQDPGLGLRLIYFSYDVKMKEKGDIPEGYSVSREKKERFSLILESASTNQTSMYLCANHRGWGGEKLFFGSGTQLSVL.